This entry features one T cell receptor (beta chain) sequence. This clone was seen a few times. The target of this receptor is not known. No base quality information exists; no much larger clone differs at one position. This specimen comes from a study of radiotherapy plus CTLA-4 blockade in lung cancer (dated by TCRdb to between 2017 and 2018). Study-wide context: Objective responses occurred in about 19% of enrolled patients, and around 30% achieved disease control.

The CDR3 has 15 amino acids, counting the end cysteine and phenylalanine. Here the CDR3 DNA is all that survives: 45 bases in frame from base 1. Trimmed from V: 4 bases; trimmed from J: 2 bases; junction bases lacking a gene match: 7. Per the germline V gene (reference sequence), SGHKS is the CDR1 and YYEKEE is the CDR2. Libraries were prepared through the immunoSEQ multiplex PCR assay. The table was pulled from immuneACCESS by TCRdb, which kept in-frame rearrangements only. Such tables lose some clones; where checked, under half of the loss comes from unresolved V genes, and the rest has no known cause. The sample table lists about 90,000 clones, 72% of them with a count of one. Of the sample, more than 13% falls within the top ten clones. The study evaluated CTLA-4 blockade (ipilimumab) given together with focal radiation therapy in patients who had chemo-refractory metastatic non-small-cell lung cancer.

What the research found in general, with its limitations: Early dynamic changes in blood T cell clones, together with increased serum interferon-beta after radiation, were reported as the strongest predictors of response. After treatment with radiotherapy and ipilimumab, TCR clones that originated in tumors expanded in peripheral blood.

The rearrangement joined TRBV5-5 to TRBJ2-7, and TRBD2 matches 9 of the central bases. The sequence was obtained from a human donor with non-small cell lung cancer that progressed on radiotherapy plus ipilimumab. The source was peripheral blood, collected from a patient treated with radiotherapy plus ipilimumab. The sequenced DNA: TGTGCCAGCAGCAGGACTCCTAGCGGGACCTACGAGCAGTACTTC. This encodes CASSRTPSGTYEQYF.